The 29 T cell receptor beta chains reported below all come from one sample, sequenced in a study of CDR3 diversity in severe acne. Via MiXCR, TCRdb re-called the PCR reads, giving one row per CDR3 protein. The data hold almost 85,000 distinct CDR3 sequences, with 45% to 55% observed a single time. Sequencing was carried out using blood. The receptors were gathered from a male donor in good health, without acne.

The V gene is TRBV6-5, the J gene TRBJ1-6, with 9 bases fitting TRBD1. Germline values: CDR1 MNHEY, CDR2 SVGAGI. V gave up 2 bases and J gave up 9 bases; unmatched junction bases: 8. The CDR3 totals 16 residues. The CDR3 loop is CASSYPGQGPSSPLHF. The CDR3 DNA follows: TGTGCCAGCAGTTACCCGGGACAGGGACCTTCTTCACCCCTCCACTTT.

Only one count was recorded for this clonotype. The DNA for the CDR3 is TGCAGCGGAACTAGCGATCAAGAGACCCAGTACTTC. Residues: CSGTSDQETQYF. The chain carries TRBV29-1 and TRBJ2-5, with 7 bases aligning to TRBD2. With 7 bases clipped from V and 2 bases from J, the junction kept 4 bases outside the gene matches. The CDR3 length is 12 residues. Germline V gives CDR1 SQVTM, CDR2 ANQGSEA.

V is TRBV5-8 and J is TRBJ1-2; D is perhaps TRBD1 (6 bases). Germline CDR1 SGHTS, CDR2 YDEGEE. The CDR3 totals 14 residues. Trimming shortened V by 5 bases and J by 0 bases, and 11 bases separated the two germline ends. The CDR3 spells CASSPGTPNYGYTF. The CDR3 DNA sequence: TGTGCCAGCAGTCCCGGGACACCTAACTATGGCTACACCTTC.

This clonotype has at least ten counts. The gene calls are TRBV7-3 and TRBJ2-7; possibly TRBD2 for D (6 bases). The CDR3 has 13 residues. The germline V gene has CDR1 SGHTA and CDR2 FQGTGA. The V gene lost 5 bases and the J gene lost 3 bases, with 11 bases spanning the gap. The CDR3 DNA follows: TGTGCCAGCAGCCCCCCCGGGAGCTACGAGCAGTACTTC. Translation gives CASSPPGSYEQYF.

CDR3 coding DNA: TGTGCCCGGGCGCGGGAGGGGCGTGATACGCAGTATTTT. It translates to CARAREGRDTQYF. The J gene is TRBJ2-3, the V gene TRBV10-3; 9 bases align to TRBD2. Trimming at V came to 11 bases and at J to 6 bases, leaving 9 bases not matched to a gene. Germline V gene data show CDR1 as ENHRY and CDR2 as SYGVKD. CDR3 length: 13 residues.

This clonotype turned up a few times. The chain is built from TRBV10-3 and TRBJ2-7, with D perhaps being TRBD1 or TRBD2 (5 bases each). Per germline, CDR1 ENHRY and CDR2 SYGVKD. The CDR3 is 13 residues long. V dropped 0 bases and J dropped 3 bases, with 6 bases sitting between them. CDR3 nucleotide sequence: TGTGCCATCAGTGAGTCTGGGGGCTACGAGCAGTACTTC. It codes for CAISESGGYEQYF.

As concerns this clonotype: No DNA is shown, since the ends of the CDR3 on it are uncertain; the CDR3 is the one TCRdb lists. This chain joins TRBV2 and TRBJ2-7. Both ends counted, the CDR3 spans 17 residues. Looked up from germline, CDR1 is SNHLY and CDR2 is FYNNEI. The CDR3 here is CASFYICSVADAYEQYF.

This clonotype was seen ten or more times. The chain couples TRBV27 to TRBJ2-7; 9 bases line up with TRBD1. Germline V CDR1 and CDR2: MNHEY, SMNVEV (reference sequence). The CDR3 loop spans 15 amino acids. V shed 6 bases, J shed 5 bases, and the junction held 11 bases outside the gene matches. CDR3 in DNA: TGTGCCAGCAGGGTAGGGACAGGGTCTTTCCACGAGCAGTACTTC. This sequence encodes CASRVGTGSFHEQYF.

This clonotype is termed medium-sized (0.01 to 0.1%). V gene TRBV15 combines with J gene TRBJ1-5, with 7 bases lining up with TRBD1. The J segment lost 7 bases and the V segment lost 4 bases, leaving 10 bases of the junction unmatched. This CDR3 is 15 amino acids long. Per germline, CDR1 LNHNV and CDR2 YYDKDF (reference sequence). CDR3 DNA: TGTGCCACCAGCACGTCCGGGACAGTAAACCAGCCCCAGCATTTT. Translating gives CATSTSGTVNQPQHF.

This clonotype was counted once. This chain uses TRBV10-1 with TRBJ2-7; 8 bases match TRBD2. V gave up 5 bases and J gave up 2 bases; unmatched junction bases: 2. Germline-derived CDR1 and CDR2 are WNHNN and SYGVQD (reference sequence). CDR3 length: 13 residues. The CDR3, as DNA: TGCGCCAGCAGTAGCGGGAGAGCCTACGAGCAGTACTTC. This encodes CASSSGRAYEQYF.

CDR3 sequence (DNA): TGTGCCAGCAGTAACGGACTAGCGGGAGGCCAATACGAGCAGTACTTC. Protein: CASSNGLAGGQYEQYF. The chain recombines TRBV6-5 with TRBJ2-7; 14 positions agree with TRBD2. This CDR3 has 16 amino acids. V lost 5 bases, J lost 4 bases, and 7 bases stayed unmatched. Germline V gene lookup returns CDR1 MNHEY and CDR2 SVGAGI.

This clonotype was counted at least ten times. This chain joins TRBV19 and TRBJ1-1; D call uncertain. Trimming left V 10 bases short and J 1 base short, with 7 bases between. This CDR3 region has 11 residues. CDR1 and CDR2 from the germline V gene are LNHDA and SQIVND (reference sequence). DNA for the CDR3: TGTGCCATCAGAGGGAACACTGAAGCTTTCTTT. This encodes CAIRGNTEAFF. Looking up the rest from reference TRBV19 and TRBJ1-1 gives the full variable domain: DGGITQSPKYLFRKEGQNVTLSCEQNLNHDAMYWYRQDPGQGLRLIYYSQIVNDFQKGDIAEGYSVSREKKESFPLTVTSAQKNPTAFYLCAIRGNTEAFFGQGTRLTVV.

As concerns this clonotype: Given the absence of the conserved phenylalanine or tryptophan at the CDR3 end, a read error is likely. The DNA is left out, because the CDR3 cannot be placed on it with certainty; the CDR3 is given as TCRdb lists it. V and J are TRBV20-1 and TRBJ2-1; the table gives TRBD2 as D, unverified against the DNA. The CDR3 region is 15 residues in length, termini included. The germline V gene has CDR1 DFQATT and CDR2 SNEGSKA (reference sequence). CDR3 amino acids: CSARQGWGPSADANT.

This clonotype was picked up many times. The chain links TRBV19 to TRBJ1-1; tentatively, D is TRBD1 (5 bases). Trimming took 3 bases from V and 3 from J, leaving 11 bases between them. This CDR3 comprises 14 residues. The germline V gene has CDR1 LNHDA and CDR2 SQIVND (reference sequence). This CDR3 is CASSISQGYTEAFF. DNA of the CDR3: TGTGCCAGTAGTATTTCTCAGGGATACACTGAAGCTTTCTTT.

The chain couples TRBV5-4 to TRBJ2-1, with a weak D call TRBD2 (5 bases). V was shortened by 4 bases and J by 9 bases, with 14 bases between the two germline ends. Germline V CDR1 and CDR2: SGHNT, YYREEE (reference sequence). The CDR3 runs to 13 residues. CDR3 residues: CASSVRESSEQFF. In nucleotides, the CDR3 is TGTGCCAGCAGCGTCCGGGAAAGTTCTGAGCAGTTCTTC.

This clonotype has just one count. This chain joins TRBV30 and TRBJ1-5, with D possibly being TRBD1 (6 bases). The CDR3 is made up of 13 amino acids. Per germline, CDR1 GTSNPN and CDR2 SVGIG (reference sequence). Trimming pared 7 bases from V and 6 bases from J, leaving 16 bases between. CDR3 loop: CALNKGGSQPQHF. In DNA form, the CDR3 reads TGTGCCTTGAATAAGGGGGGCAGTCAGCCCCAGCATTTT.

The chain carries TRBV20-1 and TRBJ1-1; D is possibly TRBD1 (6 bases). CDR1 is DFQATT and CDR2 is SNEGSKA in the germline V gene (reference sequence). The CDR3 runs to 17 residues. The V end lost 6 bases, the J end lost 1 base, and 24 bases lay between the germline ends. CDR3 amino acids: CSASSTTGRGSNTEAFF. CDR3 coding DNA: TGCAGTGCCAGCTCAACCACAGGGAGGGGGTCGAACACTGAAGCTTTCTTT.

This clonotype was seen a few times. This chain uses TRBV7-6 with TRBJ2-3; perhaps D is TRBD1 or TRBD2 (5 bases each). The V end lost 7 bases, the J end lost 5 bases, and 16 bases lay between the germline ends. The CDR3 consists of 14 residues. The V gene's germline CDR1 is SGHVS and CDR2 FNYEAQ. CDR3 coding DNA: TGTGCCAGCACCACCCGGGGTCAGGGAGATACGCAGTATTTT. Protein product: CASTTRGQGDTQYF.

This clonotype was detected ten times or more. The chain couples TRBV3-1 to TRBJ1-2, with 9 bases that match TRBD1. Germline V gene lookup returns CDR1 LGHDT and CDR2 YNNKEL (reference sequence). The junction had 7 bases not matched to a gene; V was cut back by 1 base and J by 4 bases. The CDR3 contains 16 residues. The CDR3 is CASSQGTGGEGYGYTF. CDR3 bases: TGTGCCAGCAGCCAAGGAACAGGGGGCGAAGGCTATGGCTACACCTTC.

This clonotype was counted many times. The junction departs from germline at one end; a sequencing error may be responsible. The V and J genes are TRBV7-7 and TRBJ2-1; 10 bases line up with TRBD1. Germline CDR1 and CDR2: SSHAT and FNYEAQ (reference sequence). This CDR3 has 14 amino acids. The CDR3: CASSIGTGENEQFF. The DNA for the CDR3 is TGTGCTAGCAGCATCGGGACAGGGGAGAATGAGCAGTTCTTC.

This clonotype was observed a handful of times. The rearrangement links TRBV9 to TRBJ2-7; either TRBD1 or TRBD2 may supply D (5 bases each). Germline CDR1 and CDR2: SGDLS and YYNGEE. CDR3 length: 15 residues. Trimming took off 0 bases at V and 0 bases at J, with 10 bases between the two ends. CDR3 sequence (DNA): TGTGCCAGCAGCGTAGCCGGGACGTCCTCCTACGAGCAGTACTTC. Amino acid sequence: CASSVAGTSSYEQYF.

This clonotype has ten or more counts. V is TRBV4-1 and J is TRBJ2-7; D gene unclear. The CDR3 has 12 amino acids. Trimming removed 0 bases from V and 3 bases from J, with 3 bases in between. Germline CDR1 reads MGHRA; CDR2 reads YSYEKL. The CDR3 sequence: CASSQDRYEQYF. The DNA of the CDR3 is TGCGCCAGCAGCCAAGATCGCTACGAGCAGTACTTC.

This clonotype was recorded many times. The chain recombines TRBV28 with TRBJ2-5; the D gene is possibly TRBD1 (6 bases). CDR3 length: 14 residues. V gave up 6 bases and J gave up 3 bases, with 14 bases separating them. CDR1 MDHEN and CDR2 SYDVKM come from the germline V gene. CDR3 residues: CASSVTGREETQYF. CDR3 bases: TGTGCCAGCAGCGTGACAGGACGCGAAGAGACCCAGTACTTC.

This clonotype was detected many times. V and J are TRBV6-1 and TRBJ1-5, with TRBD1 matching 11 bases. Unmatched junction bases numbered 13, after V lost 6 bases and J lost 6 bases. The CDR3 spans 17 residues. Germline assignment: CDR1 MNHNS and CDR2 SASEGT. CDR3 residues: CASSPDRGQGFGQPQHF. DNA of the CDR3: TGTGCCAGCAGCCCGGACAGGGGGCAAGGCTTTGGTCAGCCCCAGCATTTT.

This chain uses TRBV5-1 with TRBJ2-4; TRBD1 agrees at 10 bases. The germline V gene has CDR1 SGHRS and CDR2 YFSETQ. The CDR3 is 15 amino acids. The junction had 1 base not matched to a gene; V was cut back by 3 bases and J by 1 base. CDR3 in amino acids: CASSWGQGAKNIQYF. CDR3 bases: TGCGCCAGCAGCTGGGGACAGGGGGCCAAAAACATTCAGTACTTC.

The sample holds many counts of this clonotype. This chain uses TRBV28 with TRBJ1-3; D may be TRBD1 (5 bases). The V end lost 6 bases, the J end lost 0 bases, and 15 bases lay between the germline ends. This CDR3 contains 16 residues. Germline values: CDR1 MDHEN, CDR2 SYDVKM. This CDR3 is CASSPPQGSSGNTIYF. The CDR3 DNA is TGTGCCAGCAGCCCCCCTCAGGGAAGCTCTGGAAACACCATATATTTT.

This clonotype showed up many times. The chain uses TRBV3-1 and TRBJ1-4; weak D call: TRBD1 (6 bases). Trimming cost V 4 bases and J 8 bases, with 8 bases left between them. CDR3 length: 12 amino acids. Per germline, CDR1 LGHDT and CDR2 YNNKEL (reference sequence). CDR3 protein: CASSLRGEKLFF. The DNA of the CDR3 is TGTGCCAGCAGCCTCAGGGGAGAAAAACTGTTTTTT.

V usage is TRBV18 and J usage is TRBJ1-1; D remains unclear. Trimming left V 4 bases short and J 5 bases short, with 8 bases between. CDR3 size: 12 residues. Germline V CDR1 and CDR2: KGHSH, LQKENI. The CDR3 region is CASSHPKTEAFF. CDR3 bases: TGTGCCAGCTCACACCCCAAGACTGAAGCTTTCTTT.

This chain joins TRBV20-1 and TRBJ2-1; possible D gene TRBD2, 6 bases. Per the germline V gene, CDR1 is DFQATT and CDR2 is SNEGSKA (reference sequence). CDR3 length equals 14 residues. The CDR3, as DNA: TGCAGCACCAGGGATGACGCGGGAAGATATGAGCAGTTCTTC. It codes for CSTRDDAGRYEQFF.